This T cell receptor (beta chain) derives from a study of blood T cell repertoires in COVID-19. Study context: Collection of acute and convalescent COVID-19 samples took place in the United States, Italy and Spain.

Authors' processing steps: Counts of nucleated cells, estimated from reference gene primer amplification, were obtained. Method: immunoSEQ multiplex PCR; TCRdb's copy keeps in-frame clones and lacks some. Clonal size and the V and J genes are those of that table, whereas D and trimming came from the DNA. The sample has some 98,000 clones, 75% to 90% seen once. The length of the CDR3 is 18 residues. Germline lookup yields CDR1 LNHDA and CDR2 SQIVND (reference sequence). V lost 5 bases and J lost 3; bases outside the gene matches: 16. Material: peripheral blood. This clonotype was sampled from a human donor in a cohort sampled during active COVID-19. This rearrangement joins TRBV19 to TRBJ1-1, with 9 bases aligning to TRBD1. This CDR3 reads CASSASQGAEGAYTEAFF. Here the CDR3 DNA reads TGTGCCAGTAGTGCTTCACAGGGGGCGGAGGGGGCCTACACTGAAGCTTTCTTT.